The 23 T cell receptor beta chains given below trace back to one sample, sequenced in a study of cytomegalovirus exposure and HLA in healthy donors. 60 Vbeta and 13 Jbeta primers were used in PCR. TCRdb's table, derived via immunoSEQ multiplex PCR, lists solely in-frame clones and lacks some. Here the sample spans a few hundred thousand clones, about 90% being singletons. Sequenced sample: PBMCs. The receptors were sampled from a girl aged 2 to 9 in good health and CMV-seronegative.

As for this clone: At one end the junction does not follow the germline gene, possibly because of a read error. This chain uses TRBV2 with TRBJ2-3, with 8 bases aligning to TRBD2. Germline CDR1 and CDR2: SNHLY and FYNNEI. This CDR3 has 14 amino acids. This CDR3 reads CASRSGGGTDAQYF. The CDR3 nucleotides are TGTGCCAGCAGGTCGGGGGGGGGCACAGATGCGCAGTATTTT. Complete variable domain (other parts from reference TRBV2 and TRBJ2-3): EPEVTQTPSHQVTQMGQEVILRCVPISNHLYFYWYRQILGQKVEFLVSFYNNEISEKSEIFDDQFSVERPDGSNFTLKIRSTKLEDSAMYFCASRSGGGTDAQYFGPGTRLTVL.

The gene calls are TRBV27 and TRBJ1-2; D might be TRBD1 (6 bases). Per the germline V gene, CDR1 is MNHEY and CDR2 is SMNVEV (reference sequence). V lost 4 bases, J lost 7 bases, and 7 bases lay in between. This CDR3 has 11 residues. DNA for the CDR3: TGTGCCAGCAGTTCAGGGGTTGGCTACACCTTC. This encodes CASSSGVGYTF.

The rearrangement uses TRBV11-2 and TRBJ1-1; D not resolved. The CDR3 is 13 amino acids. Trimming cost V 1 base and J 5 bases, with 8 bases left between them. Germline V gene lookup returns CDR1 SGHAT and CDR2 FQNNGV. The CDR3 loop is CASSLVPLTEAFF. As DNA, the CDR3 is TGTGCCAGCAGCTTAGTCCCCCTTACTGAAGCTTTCTTT.

J is TRBJ2-1 and V is TRBV5-5, with a possible D match to TRBD2 (6 bases). CDR1 SGHKS and CDR2 YYEKEE come from the germline V gene (reference sequence). Trimming left V 5 bases short and J 3 bases short, with 15 bases between. This CDR3 has 15 amino acids. The DNA for the CDR3 is TGTGCCAGCAGTCCGGGACTCCAGGGCTACAATGAGCAGTTCTTC. Its protein is CASSPGLQGYNEQFF.

The rearrangement links TRBV18 to TRBJ2-2, with D tentatively TRBD2 (5 bases). Trimming cost V 0 bases and J 3 bases, with 11 bases left between them. From germline, CDR1 is KGHSH and CDR2 LQKENI. The CDR3 sequence is 16 residues long. This CDR3 reads CASSPPSSGHTGELFF. The CDR3 nucleotides read TGTGCCAGCTCACCACCGAGCAGCGGACACACCGGGGAGCTGTTTTTT.

The chain employs TRBV29-1 and TRBJ1-5, with 8 bases aligning to TRBD1. CDR3 length equals 14 residues. Germline CDR1 is SQVTM and CDR2 is ANQGSEA. Trimming cost V 6 bases and J 11 bases; bases outside gene matches: 15. The CDR3 reads CSVATGTGFQSQHF. In nucleotides, the CDR3 is TGCAGCGTAGCTACCGGGACAGGATTCCAATCCCAGCATTTT.

The table lists this clone with a few counts. The DNA of the CDR3 is TGTGCCAGCAGTGAGACAGGGAGAAACACCATATATTTT. It is translated as CASSETGRNTIYF. This chain joins TRBV6-6 and TRBJ1-3; 7 bases line up with TRBD1. The CDR3 consists of 13 residues. V trimming: 5 bases; J trimming: 5 bases; junction bases outside the gene matches: 3. Germline V gene lookup returns CDR1 MNHNY and CDR2 SVGAGI (reference sequence).

The CDR3 bases are TGTGCCAGCAGTTCTCGCGTTACAGGGGGAAGTCAGCCCCAGCATTTT. Encoded protein: CASSSRVTGGSQPQHF. V usage is TRBV27 and J usage is TRBJ1-5, with 8 bases lining up with TRBD1. The germline CDR1 and CDR2 sequences are MNHEY and SMNVEV (reference sequence). The V gene end was trimmed by 4 bases and the J gene end by 6 bases; junction bases not matched to a gene: 11. The length of the CDR3 is 16 residues.

This clone was observed a single time. V and J are TRBV27 and TRBJ1-1; D not certain. The CDR3 extends over 13 amino acids. Trimming cost V 0 bases and J 4 bases, with 6 bases left between them. Germline V gene lookup returns CDR1 MNHEY and CDR2 SMNVEV (reference sequence). The CDR3 DNA reads TGTGCCAGCAGTTTATCGCCCAGCACTGAAGCTTTCTTT. Protein: CASSLSPSTEAFF.

This clone was seen a single time. The V and J genes are TRBV5-1 and TRBJ2-1, with D perhaps TRBD2 (5 bases). Trimming cost V 6 bases and J 7 bases, with 14 bases left between them. The germline V gene encodes CDR1 SGHRS and CDR2 YFSETQ. CDR3 length: 13 residues. The CDR3 region is CASTSVGKNEQFF. DNA of the CDR3: TGCGCCAGCACCTCCGTCGGGAAAAATGAGCAGTTCTTC.

The V gene is TRBV18, the J gene TRBJ2-4; possibly TRBD2 for D (5 bases). Trimming stripped 4 bases from V and 0 bases from J, with 10 bases between. CDR3 length: 15 residues. CDR1 is KGHSH, CDR2 LQKENI, per germline. The CDR3 here is CASSLGELAKNIQYF. CDR3 coding DNA: TGTGCCAGCTCACTCGGGGAACTAGCCAAAAACATTCAGTACTTC.

The genes are TRBV29-1 and TRBJ2-7; the D is unclear. The V end was cut by 0 bases, the J end by 10 bases, with 16 bases between. The germline V gene encodes CDR1 SQVTM and CDR2 ANQGSEA. This CDR3 contains 13 residues. The CDR3 sequence is CSVEDLTAPDQYF. The CDR3 DNA reads TGCAGCGTTGAAGATTTAACAGCACCAGATCAGTACTTC.

The genes are TRBV7-9 and TRBJ1-5; D unresolved. Germline CDR1 SEHNR, CDR2 FQNEAQ (reference sequence). This CDR3 spans 13 amino acids. Between the trimmed V and J ends, which lost 1 base and 11 bases, there was a span of 12 bases. Written as DNA, the CDR3 is TGTGCCAGCAGCTTAGGGATGCGGGGAGCCCAGCATTTT. This gives the protein CASSLGMRGAQHF.

V usage is TRBV10-2 and J usage is TRBJ2-7, with 8 bases lining up with TRBD2. CDR1 WSHSY and CDR2 SAAADI come from the germline V gene. With V trimmed by 7 bases and J by 13 bases, 12 bases remained unmatched. The CDR3 consists of 12 residues. CDR3 DNA sequence: TGCGCCAGCAAGGAGGGGGGACTAGAGGCTTACTTC. It encodes CASKEGGLEAYF.

The chain links TRBV7-3 to TRBJ1-6; 11 bases agree with TRBD1. The CDR3 spans 18 residues. J was trimmed by 6 bases and V by 5 bases; bases with no gene match: 12. Germline V gives CDR1 SGHTA, CDR2 FQGTGA. In nucleotides, the CDR3 is TGTGCCAGCAGCCTACGGACAGGGGGCGCTTTTGGTAATTCACCCCTCCACTTT. As protein: CASSLRTGGAFGNSPLHF.

The chain uses TRBV14 and TRBJ2-1; 8 nucleotides align to TRBD2. CDR1 is SGHDN, CDR2 FVKESK, per germline. Losses at the gene ends were 1 base for V and 7 bases for J; bases not matched to a gene: 9. CDR3 length: 16 amino acids. This chain's CDR3 is CASSQVDLVAGNEQFF. In DNA, the CDR3 is TGTGCCAGCAGCCAAGTCGACCTGGTAGCGGGGAATGAGCAGTTCTTC.

The chain joins TRBV5-1 to TRBJ2-7, with TRBD1 matching over 10 bases. Germline V gene lookup returns CDR1 SGHRS and CDR2 YFSETQ. J lost 4 bases, V lost 2 bases, and 3 bases had no gene match. The CDR3 runs to 14 residues. The CDR3 sequence: CASSFKGQGYEQYF. Here the CDR3 DNA reads TGCGCCAGCAGCTTTAAGGGACAGGGGTACGAGCAGTACTTC. Variable domain in full (rest from reference TRBV5-1 and TRBJ2-7): KAGVTQTPRYLIKTRGQQVTLSCSPISGHRSVSWYQQTPGQGLQFLFEYFSETQRNKGNFPGRFSGRQFSNSRSEMNVSTLELGDSALYLCASSFKGQGYEQYFGPGTRLTVT.

V and J are TRBV27 and TRBJ2-5; no clear D. The CDR3 extends over 15 amino acids. V dropped 6 bases and J dropped 0 bases, with 14 bases sitting between them. CDR1 MNHEY and CDR2 SMNVEV come from the germline V gene (reference sequence). The CDR3: CASRSLVADQETQYF. The CDR3 nucleotides are TGTGCCAGCAGATCCCTAGTGGCAGACCAAGAGACCCAGTACTTC.

The V call is TRBV18, the J call TRBJ2-2; D ambiguous. The ends were cut back, 1 base at V and 3 bases at J, with 3 bases in the middle. Germline assignment: CDR1 KGHSH and CDR2 LQKENI. The CDR3 spans 13 residues. CDR3 bases: TGTGCCAGCTCACCACTAGACACCGGGGAGCTGTTTTTT. Protein: CASSPLDTGELFF.

A single count supports this clone. J is TRBJ1-2 and V is TRBV10-3; TRBD1 might be the D (6 bases). CDR1 is ENHRY, CDR2 SYGVKD, per germline. The ends were cut back, 6 bases at V and 6 bases at J, with 17 bases in the middle. The CDR3 loop spans 14 amino acids. The CDR3 loop reads CAIRVLDRTNGYTF. In DNA form, the CDR3 reads TGTGCCATCAGAGTGCTAGACAGGACCAATGGCTACACCTTC.

The chain recombines TRBV7-9 with TRBJ1-3, with D possibly matching TRBD1 (5 bases). Germline CDR1 reads SEHNR; CDR2 reads FQNEAQ (reference sequence). Trimming shortened V by 4 bases and J by 0 bases, and 13 bases separated the two germline ends. The CDR3 sequence is 16 residues long. The CDR3 protein is CASSSPWGDSGNTIYF. Here the CDR3 DNA reads TGTGCCAGCAGCTCCCCCTGGGGGGACTCTGGAAACACCATATATTTT.

This chain joins TRBV15 and TRBJ2-5, with a weak D call TRBD1 (6 bases). Looked up from germline, CDR1 is LNHNV and CDR2 is YYDKDF (reference sequence). This CDR3 has 12 amino acids. V lost 3 bases and J lost 7, with 9 bases in between. CDR3 nucleotides: TGTGCCACCAGCAGGGGGGCTGGGACCCAGTACTTC. Residues: CATSRGAGTQYF.

The CDR3 DNA is TGCAGCGTTGGTACGGAGAACTATGGCTACACCTTC. This sequence encodes CSVGTENYGYTF. V gene TRBV29-1 combines with J gene TRBJ1-2, with D unclear. The CDR3 is 12 residues long. Trimming cost V 4 bases and J 2 bases, with 8 bases left between them. CDR1 and CDR2 (germline): SQVTM, ANQGSEA. Full variable domain (remainder filled in from reference TRBV29-1 and TRBJ1-2): SAVISQKPSRDICQRGTSLTIQCQVDSQVTMMFWYRQQPGQSLTLIATANQGSEATYESGFVIDKFPISRPNLTFSTLTVSNMSPEDSSIYLCSVGTENYGYTFGSGTRLTVV.